This TCR beta chain was sequenced during a study of cytomegalovirus exposure and HLA in healthy donors. Study context: Of 300 to 500 genotyped donors, roughly 76% grouped in the Caucasian-associated ancestry cluster. Regarding the study as a whole: Later analysis identified over 15,000 TCR beta sequences associated with HLA alleles, using a false discovery rate threshold of 0.05.

PCR employed 60 Vbeta and 13 Jbeta primers. In the authors' methods: An analysis that came later counted 60 million to 80 million unique TCR beta chains, around 12 million shared. The assay was immunoSEQ multiplex PCR, and TCRdb's table has in-frame clones only and misses some. The DNA gave D and trimming, while V, J and clone size come from that table. The table has about 150,000 clones, around 75% seen once; the top ten hold 10% to 12%. There are 14 residues in the CDR3. V was clipped by 4 bases and J by 2 bases; unmatched bases: 3. The germline V gene encodes CDR1 MDHEN and CDR2 SYDVKM. About this clone itself: Its antigen is not identified.

This clonotype was sampled from a man between 18 and 35 years old in good health and CMV-seropositive. The J gene is TRBJ2-3, the V gene TRBV28; the match to TRBD1 covers 7 bases. The sample comprised PBMCs. In nucleotides, the CDR3 is TGTGCCAGCAGTTCGGGACAGAACACAGATACGCAGTATTTT. It translates to CASSSGQNTDTQYF.